These 30 T cell receptor beta chains were all obtained from the same sample, sequenced in a study of shared T cell receptors in the human thymus. Assay: immunoSEQ multiplex PCR; the TCRdb copy retains only in-frame clones and omits some. The sample holds approximately 660,000 clones; roughly 88% are singletons and the top ten take about 0.01%. This sample was shared with a second study, whose subject was human thymus T cells.

The sequenced material came from thymocytes. Every receptor here comes from a boy under two years old with a congenital heart defect.

The chain recombines TRBV5-1 with TRBJ2-7, with D uncertain. Trimming pared 4 bases from V and 2 bases from J, leaving 16 bases between. CDR3 length equals 15 residues. Germline-derived CDR1 and CDR2 are SGHRS and YFSETQ. The CDR3, as DNA: TGCGCCAGCAGCGGCCTGCGCGAGAGGACCTACGAGCAGTACTTC. Protein sequence: CASSGLRERTYEQYF.

The chain carries TRBV7-8 and TRBJ2-7, with D unclear. This CDR3 is built from 14 residues. The V end lost 7 bases, the J end lost 7 bases, and 20 bases lay between the germline ends. Germline CDR1 reads SGHVS; CDR2 reads FQNEAQ. This chain's CDR3 is CASTTPWATQEQYF. In DNA form, the CDR3 reads TGTGCCAGCACCACCCCCTGGGCTACCCAAGAGCAGTACTTC.

This clone was recorded a few times. The V gene is TRBV4-1, the J gene TRBJ2-1; 7 positions agree with TRBD1. Per germline, CDR1 MGHRA and CDR2 YSYEKL. This CDR3 is 20 amino acids long. The V and J ends lost 4 bases and 1 base, in that order; junction bases with no gene match: 19. The CDR3 nucleotides are TGCGCCAGCAGCCCCCTCGGACAGGACCTCAGAGGGAATTCCTACAATGAGCAGTTCTTC. Its translation: CASSPLGQDLRGNSYNEQFF.

The chain uses TRBV29-1 and TRBJ1-1; D remains unclear. CDR1 is SQVTM and CDR2 is ANQGSEA in the germline V gene. With 1 base removed from V and 5 bases from J, the gap between germline ends came to 11 bases. The CDR3 extends over 13 amino acids. CDR3: CSVEGSLRTEAFF. CDR3 bases: TGCAGCGTTGAAGGAAGCTTGCGGACTGAAGCTTTCTTT.

The chain joins TRBV10-2 to TRBJ2-3; 8 bases match TRBD2. V shed 6 bases, J shed 0 bases, and the junction held 8 bases outside the gene matches. Germline V CDR1 and CDR2: WSHSY, SAAADI. The CDR3 covers 16 residues. CDR3 sequence (DNA): TGCGCCAGCAGGGGCGGGGGGAGGACTAGCACAGATACGCAGTATTTT. It encodes CASRGGGRTSTDTQYF.

The rearrangement uses TRBV11-3 and TRBJ2-2, with 8 bases identical to TRBD2. V shed 5 bases and J 5 bases; nucleotides not matched to a gene: 10. This CDR3 contains 16 residues. Germline assignment: CDR1 SGHNT and CDR2 YENEEA. CDR3 in DNA: TGTGCCAGCAGCCCCGGACTAGCCGTGGAGACCGGGGAGCTGTTTTTT. It translates to CASSPGLAVETGELFF.

In its sample, this clone was seen a few times. J is TRBJ1-2 and V is TRBV4-2; a weak D match, TRBD1 (6 bases). Trimming took 1 base from V and 6 from J, leaving 12 bases between them. This CDR3 has 14 amino acids. The V gene's germline CDR1 is LGHNA and CDR2 YNFKEQ. The CDR3 region has the DNA TGTGCCAGCAGCCAAGGACAACAGGGCCATGGCTACACCTTC. This translates into CASSQGQQGHGYTF.

The genes are TRBV25-1 and TRBJ2-7, with TRBD2 identical over 7 bases. V shed 9 bases, J shed 4 bases, and the junction held 18 bases outside the gene matches. Germline V gene lookup returns CDR1 MGHDK and CDR2 SYGVNS. There are 16 residues in the CDR3. The CDR3 spells CASSSAASGTSYEQYF. The CDR3 nucleotides read TGTGCCAGTTCTTCTGCGGCCAGCGGGACTTCGTACGAGCAGTACTTC.

The CDR3 region is CASSQLASGRREETQYF. For the CDR3, the DNA is TGCGCCAGCAGCCAACTTGCTAGCGGGAGAAGGGAAGAGACCCAGTACTTC. The chain couples TRBV4-1 to TRBJ2-5, with TRBD2 matching over 10 bases. V gave up 2 bases and J gave up 3 bases; unmatched junction bases: 9. The CDR3 loop spans 17 amino acids. CDR1 MGHRA and CDR2 YSYEKL come from the germline V gene.

This clone came up a few times. DNA of the CDR3: TGTGCCAGCAGCACCCATAGCGGGGGGCAAGAGACCCAGTACTTC. This gives the protein CASSTHSGGQETQYF. The J gene is TRBJ2-5, the V gene TRBV7-2, with TRBD2 identical over 10 bases. This CDR3 spans 15 amino acids. The V segment lost 5 bases and the J segment 2 bases; nucleotides outside the gene matches: 5. Germline CDR1 and CDR2: SGHTA and FQGNSA.

This chain connects TRBV30 to TRBJ2-1, with 11 bases identical to TRBD2. The CDR3 sequence is 14 residues long. V gave up 4 bases and J gave up 7 bases; unmatched junction bases: 6. CDR1 and CDR2 from the germline V gene are GTSNPN and SVGIG (reference sequence). The CDR3 reads CAWKPSGRKNEQFF. The CDR3 bases are TGTGCCTGGAAGCCTAGCGGGAGGAAAAATGAGCAGTTCTTC.

The V gene is TRBV9, the J gene TRBJ2-1; a possible D gene is TRBD2 (5 bases). Deletions cut 2 bases from V and 8 bases from J, with 23 bases between. CDR3 length equals 17 residues. The V gene's germline CDR1 is SGDLS and CDR2 YYNGEE. Here the CDR3 reads CASSVPPSGISFDEQFF. The CDR3 coding sequence is TGTGCCAGCAGCGTTCCCCCTTCCGGGATTAGCTTCGATGAGCAGTTCTTC.

The genes are TRBV6-4 and TRBJ2-1; 8 nucleotides line up with TRBD2. Germline CDR1 MRHNA, CDR2 SNTAGT. V gave up 8 bases and J gave up 5 bases; unmatched junction bases: 11. The CDR3 is 15 amino acids. The CDR3 region is CASGEGREGNNEQFF. In DNA form, the CDR3 reads TGTGCCAGCGGAGAGGGCCGGGAGGGGAACAATGAGCAGTTCTTC.

This clone was observed a single time. The chain recombines TRBV5-8 with TRBJ2-1; possible D gene TRBD2, 6 bases. The CDR3 is 16 amino acids. Trimming shortened V by 3 bases and J by 7 bases, and 20 bases separated the two germline ends. Germline assignment: CDR1 SGHTS and CDR2 YDEGEE. CDR3 bases: TGTGCCAGCAGCTCGGCCGGGACTGCCAATGGGAATGAGCAGTTCTTC. Encoded protein: CASSSAGTANGNEQFF.

This clone was observed a few times. The rearrangement joins TRBV4-3 to TRBJ2-7, with 7 bases lining up with TRBD2. CDR1 and CDR2 from the germline V gene are LGHNA and YSLEER. The junction had 11 bases not matched to a gene; V was cut back by 0 bases and J by 0 bases. This CDR3 has 18 residues. The CDR3 loop is CASSQEVGSSGFSYEQYF. For the CDR3, the DNA is TGCGCCAGCAGCCAAGAAGTGGGGAGTAGCGGGTTCTCCTACGAGCAGTACTTC.

This chain links TRBV15 with TRBJ2-5; 11 bases align to TRBD2. Germline V CDR1 and CDR2: LNHNV, YYDKDF (reference sequence). CDR3 length equals 16 residues. The trim removed 4 bases at V and 5 bases at J, leaving 9 bases unmatched. CDR3 DNA: TGTGCCACCAGCATCTTAGCGGGAGGGGACGGGGAGACCCAGTACTTC. As protein: CATSILAGGDGETQYF.

The table lists this clone with a count of one. Written as DNA, the CDR3 is TGTGCCAGCAGCCCAGGGGTTAGCGGGAGGGCCATCCTCAGAGCCTACGAGCAGTACTTC. As protein: CASSPGVSGRAILRAYEQYF. The rearrangement joins TRBV27 to TRBJ2-7; TRBD2 aligns across 11 bases. The CDR3 is 20 amino acids. Germline CDR1 and CDR2: MNHEY and SMNVEV (reference sequence). V shed 6 bases, J shed 2 bases, and the junction held 21 bases outside the gene matches.

V is TRBV4-1 and J is TRBJ2-1; tentative D call: TRBD2 (6 bases). V gave up 5 bases and J gave up 4 bases, with 15 bases separating them. Germline CDR1 and CDR2: MGHRA and YSYEKL. The CDR3 is 15 amino acids. In nucleotides, the CDR3 is TGCGCCAGCAGCTCCGGGACTGACAAATACAATGAGCAGTTCTTC. It encodes CASSSGTDKYNEQFF.

CDR3 sequence: CASTNPGVSGVTEAFF. The CDR3 DNA reads as TGTGCCAGCACCAACCCAGGGGTTTCTGGGGTCACTGAAGCTTTCTTT. The J gene is TRBJ1-1, the V gene TRBV27; D may be TRBD1 (6 bases). The germline CDR1 and CDR2 sequences are MNHEY and SMNVEV (reference sequence). V lost 7 bases, J lost 4 bases, and 22 bases lay in between. This CDR3 has 16 amino acids.

The J gene is TRBJ2-5, the V gene TRBV4-3; D gene unclear. Near its end, the DNA agrees better with TRBJ2-7, so the J call may be wrong. Germline V gene lookup returns CDR1 LGHNA and CDR2 YSLEER. The CDR3 loop spans 16 amino acids. The CDR3 here is CASSQDGYRKDYEQYF. As DNA, the CDR3 is TGCGCCAGCAGCCAAGATGGCTATCGAAAGGACTACGAGCAGTACTTC.

The V and J genes are TRBV27 and TRBJ2-1; 9 nucleotides align to TRBD2. This CDR3 is 15 amino acids long. Germline V gives CDR1 MNHEY, CDR2 SMNVEV (reference sequence). The V gene end was trimmed by 5 bases and the J gene end by 4 bases; junction bases not matched to a gene: 6. CDR3 loop: CASSGSGSDYNEQFF. The CDR3 DNA is TGTGCCAGCAGTGGTAGCGGGAGTGATTACAATGAGCAGTTCTTC.

This clone was found a few times. The gene calls are TRBV14 and TRBJ2-3, with TRBD2 identical over 9 bases. Germline V gives CDR1 SGHDN, CDR2 FVKESK. The CDR3 consists of 16 residues. With 4 bases clipped from V and 4 bases from J, the junction kept 9 bases outside the gene matches. CDR3 nucleotide sequence: TGTGCCAGCAGCCGAGTAGCGGGAGTCGAGGCAGATACGCAGTATTTT. Its protein product is CASSRVAGVEADTQYF.

The J gene is TRBJ2-7, the V gene TRBV9, with 7 bases fitting TRBD2. Germline V gene lookup returns CDR1 SGDLS and CDR2 YYNGEE. Trimming at V came to 4 bases and at J to 0 bases, leaving 10 bases not matched to a gene. The CDR3 sequence is 16 residues long. CDR3 DNA sequence: TGTGCCAGCAGCCTATCCCTAGCGGAATGCTCCTACGAGCAGTACTTC. It codes for CASSLSLAECSYEQYF. The variable domain in full, completed from reference TRBV9 and TRBJ2-7, reads DSGVTQTPKHLITATGQRVTLRCSPRSGDLSVYWYQQSLDQGLQFLIQYYNGEERAKGNILERFSAQQFPDLHSELNLSSLELGDSALYFCASSLSLAECSYEQYFGPGTRLTVT.

This clone was observed a few times. The chain uses TRBV5-6 and TRBJ2-7; D perhaps matches TRBD2 (5 bases). Germline CDR1 reads SGHDT; CDR2 reads YYEEEE. With 4 bases removed from V and 2 bases from J, the gap between germline ends came to 13 bases. The CDR3 is 14 amino acids. The CDR3 loop is CASSKPDGTYEQYF. In DNA form, the CDR3 reads TGTGCCAGCAGCAAACCGGACGGGACCTACGAGCAGTACTTC.

The chain's CDR3 is CSVSVGGSYEKLFF. The CDR3 bases are TGCAGCGTGTCGGTAGGAGGGAGTTACGAAAAACTGTTTTTT. The genes are TRBV29-1 and TRBJ1-4, with D uncertain. Trimming removed 6 bases at V and 8 bases at J, with 19 bases between. Looked up from germline, CDR1 is SQVTM and CDR2 is ANQGSEA. The CDR3 loop spans 14 amino acids.

The genes are TRBV6-1 and TRBJ2-6; 7 bases map to TRBD1. Germline assignment: CDR1 MNHNS and CDR2 SASEGT. V was pared by 4 bases and J by 0 bases, with 9 bases of the junction left unmatched. This CDR3 region has 18 residues. CDR3 DNA sequence: TGTGCCAGCAGTGCTGGGACAGCAGGGTACTCTGGGGCCAACGTCCTGACTTTC. It specifies CASSAGTAGYSGANVLTF.

The rearrangement joins TRBV6-5 to TRBJ2-3, with 7 nucleotides matching TRBD1. The junction had 10 bases not matched to a gene; V was cut back by 2 bases and J by 5 bases. The germline V gene has CDR1 MNHEY and CDR2 SVGAGI. The CDR3 consists of 16 residues. The CDR3 DNA reads as TGTGCCAGCAGTTACACCACGATCCACAGGGGAGATACGCAGTATTTT. Protein: CASSYTTIHRGDTQYF.

The DNA of the CDR3 is TGTGCCACCAGCAAAGCAGTAGGGACAGGGGGCACTGAAGCTTTCTTT. Encoded protein: CATSKAVGTGGTEAFF. This chain connects TRBV15 to TRBJ1-1; 11 nucleotides line up with TRBD1. The V segment lost 4 bases and the J segment 4 bases; nucleotides outside the gene matches: 8. This CDR3 comprises 16 residues. Germline-derived CDR1 and CDR2 are LNHNV and YYDKDF (reference sequence).

This clone has more than one count but fewer than ten. The chain combines TRBV18 with TRBJ2-7; D is perhaps TRBD2 (5 bases). The CDR3 contains 15 residues. Trimming cost V 3 bases and J 5 bases, with 17 bases left between them. Per the germline V gene, CDR1 is KGHSH and CDR2 is LQKENI. CDR3 loop: CASSPSMGRCNEQYF. The CDR3 bases are TGTGCCAGCTCACCGAGCATGGGGAGATGCAACGAGCAGTACTTC. The full variable domain, rest sourced from reference TRBV18 and TRBJ2-7, is NAGVMQNPRHLVRRRGQEARLRCSPMKGHSHVYWYRQLPEEGLKFMVYLQKENIIDESGMPKERFSAEFPKEGPSILRIQQVVRGDSAAYFCASSPSMGRCNEQYFGPGTRLTVT.

The chain joins TRBV6-4 to TRBJ2-1; D perhaps matches TRBD2 (5 bases). The germline CDR1 and CDR2 sequences are MRHNA and SNTAGT. This CDR3 is built from 11 residues. Trimming stripped 8 bases from V and 7 bases from J, with 9 bases between. The CDR3 here is CASRTGNEQFF. CDR3 DNA: TGTGCCAGCCGGACGGGGAATGAGCAGTTCTTC.